Listed below are T cell receptor beta chains from one sample, sequenced in a study of blood T cell repertoires in COVID-19. Assay: immunoSEQ multiplex PCR; the TCRdb copy retains only in-frame clones and omits some. The table lists nearly 200,000 clones, about 83% of them singletons. The sequenced sample consisted of peripheral blood. These receptors were obtained from a woman aged 70-85 years with active or convalescent COVID-19. The CDR3 runs from the conserved cysteine through the conserved F or W. Each record gives: V gene, J gene, clone size, D gene, CDR3 protein, CDR3 DNA. A D gene is named only where the DNA matches it firmly. Part of the rows lack a size; the others show once, few, many or a class for expanded clones.

V gene: TRBV7-6; J gene: TRBJ2-2; clone size: -; D gene: TRBD1; CDR3 protein: CASLGQTTGELFF; CDR3 DNA: TGTGCCAGCCTGGGACAGACCACCGGGGAGCTGTTTTTT
V gene: TRBV6-5; J gene: TRBJ1-1; clone size: -; D gene: -; CDR3 protein: CASTKGDMNTEAFF; CDR3 DNA: TGTGCCAGCACCAAGGGGGACATGAACACTGAAGCTTTCTTT
V gene: TRBV9; J gene: TRBJ2-1; clone size: -; D gene: TRBD2; CDR3 protein: CASSVALAGWDNEQFF; CDR3 DNA: TGTGCCAGCAGCGTAGCTTTAGCGGGCTGGGACAATGAGCAGTTCTTC
V gene: TRBV19; J gene: TRBJ1-1; clone size: once; D gene: TRBD1; CDR3 protein: CASSIGTGAAFF; CDR3 DNA: TGTGCCAGTAGTATTGGGACAGGGGCCGCTTTCTTT
V gene: TRBV19; J gene: TRBJ1-5; clone size: -; D gene: TRBD1; CDR3 protein: CAKTPLLGQGNQPQHF; CDR3 DNA: TGTGCCAAGACACCCCTCCTCGGACAGGGGAATCAGCCCCAGCATTTT
V gene: TRBV19; J gene: TRBJ1-4; clone size: -; D gene: -; CDR3 protein: CASSVAWGVSTNEKLFF; CDR3 DNA: TGTGCCAGTAGTGTTGCATGGGGAGTTTCAACTAATGAAAAACTGTTTTTT
V gene: TRBV2; J gene: TRBJ2-7; clone size: -; D gene: -; CDR3 protein: CASSAYGEQYF; CDR3 DNA: TGTGCCAGCAGTGCATACGGGGAGCAGTACTTC
V gene: TRBV18; J gene: TRBJ1-2; clone size: -; D gene: -; CDR3 protein: CASSPQGGGGYTF; CDR3 DNA: TGTGCCAGCTCACCACAAGGAGGTGGGGGCTACACCTTC
V gene: TRBV9; J gene: TRBJ1-6; clone size: -; D gene: -; CDR3 protein: CASSVALGGAGISPLHF; CDR3 DNA: TGTGCCAGCAGCGTAGCATTAGGGGGAGCTGGGATTTCACCCCTCCACTTT
V gene: TRBV5-4; J gene: TRBJ1-2; clone size: -; D gene: TRBD1; CDR3 protein: CASSLEGAYTF; CDR3 DNA: TGTGCCAGCAGCTTGGAGGGGGCCTACACCTTC
V gene: TRBV7-9; J gene: TRBJ1-4; clone size: -; D gene: -; CDR3 protein: CASSLQRGLQNEKLFF; CDR3 DNA: TGTGCCAGCAGCTTACAAAGGGGACTCCAGAATGAAAAACTGTTTTTT
V gene: TRBV2; J gene: TRBJ2-7; clone size: -; D gene: -; CDR3 protein: CASSEADSYEQYF; CDR3 DNA: TGTGCCAGCAGCGAGGCAGACTCCTACGAGCAGTACTTC
V gene: TRBV10-3; J gene: TRBJ2-7; clone size: -; D gene: -; CDR3 protein: CAISLRDEQYF; CDR3 DNA: TGTGCCATCAGTCTCAGGGACGAGCAGTACTTC
V gene: TRBV6-7; J gene: TRBJ1-2; clone size: -; D gene: TRBD1; CDR3 protein: CASQTGPYGYTF; CDR3 DNA: TGTGCCAGCCAGACAGGGCCGTATGGCTACACCTTC